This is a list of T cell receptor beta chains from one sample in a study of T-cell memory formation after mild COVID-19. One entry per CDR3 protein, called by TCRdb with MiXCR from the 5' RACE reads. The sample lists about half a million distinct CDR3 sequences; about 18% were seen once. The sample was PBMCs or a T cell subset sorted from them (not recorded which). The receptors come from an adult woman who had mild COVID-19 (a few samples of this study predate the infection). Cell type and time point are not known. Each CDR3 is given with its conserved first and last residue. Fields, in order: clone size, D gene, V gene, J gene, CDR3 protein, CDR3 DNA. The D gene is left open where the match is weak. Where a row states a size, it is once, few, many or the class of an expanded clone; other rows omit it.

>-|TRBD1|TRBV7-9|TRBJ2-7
CASSLDLTGVSYEQYF
TGTGCCAGCAGCTTAGACCTCACAGGGGTTTCCTACGAGCAGTACTTC
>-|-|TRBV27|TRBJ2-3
CASRVLRADTQYF
TGTGCCAGCAGAGTCCTACGGGCGGATACGCAGTATTTT
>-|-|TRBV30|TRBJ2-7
CAWSAGMAEQYF
TGTGCCTGGAGTGCGGGGATGGCCGAGCAGTACTTC
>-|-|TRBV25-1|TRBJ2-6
CASSANRGPGANVLTF
TGTGCCAGCAGTGCCAATCGGGGCCCTGGGGCCAACGTCCTGACTTTC
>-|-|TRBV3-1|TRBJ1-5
CASSQDQGGQPHHF
TGTGCCAGCAGCCAAGACCAAGGGGGTCAGCCCCATCATTTT
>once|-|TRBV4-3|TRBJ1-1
CASSQGRGGSNTEAFF
TGCGCCAGCAGCCAGGGACGGGGAGGATCGAACACTGAAGCTTTCTTT
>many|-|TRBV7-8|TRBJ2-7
CASSLGRDSYEQYF
TGTGCCAGCAGCTTAGGGAGGGACAGCTACGAGCAGTACTTC
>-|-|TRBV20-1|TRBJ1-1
CSARGRDFMNTEAFF
TGCAGTGCTAGAGGTAGGGACTTCATGAACACTGAAGCTTTCTTT
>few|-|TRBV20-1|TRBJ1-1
CSARDRRTTITEAFF
TGCAGTGCTAGAGATCGACGAACCACTATCACTGAAGCTTTCTTT
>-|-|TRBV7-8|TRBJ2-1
CASSLNQNRQFF
TGTGCCAGCAGCCTCAACCAGAATCGGCAGTTCTTC
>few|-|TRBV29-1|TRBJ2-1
CSVVGQGSYNEQFF
TGCAGCGTTGTAGGCCAGGGGAGCTACAATGAGCAGTTCTTC
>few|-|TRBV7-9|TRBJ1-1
CASSQNRAGDTEAFF
TGTGCCAGCAGCCAAAACAGGGCCGGGGACACTGAAGCTTTCTTT
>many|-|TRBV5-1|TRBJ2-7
CASSLNLGQLYEQYF
TGCGCCAGCAGCTTGAATCTCGGACAGCTCTACGAGCAGTACTTC
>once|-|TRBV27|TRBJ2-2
CASSLNGGEMFF
TGTGCCAGCAGTTTAAATGGCGGGGAGATGTTTTTT
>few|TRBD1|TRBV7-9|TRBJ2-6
CASSRMAGQGSGANVLTF
TGTGCCAGCAGCCGCATGGCGGGACAGGGGTCTGGGGCCAACGTCCTGACTTTC
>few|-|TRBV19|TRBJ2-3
CACGIGDTQYF
TGTGCATGTGGGATCGGGGATACGCAGTATTTT
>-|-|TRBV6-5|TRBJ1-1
CASSYLGGATEAFF
TGTGCCAGCAGTTACTTAGGGGGGGCCACTGAAGCTTTCTTT
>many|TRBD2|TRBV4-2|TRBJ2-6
CASSQDPRGAAGANVLTF
TGTGCCAGCAGCCAAGATCCGCGGGGGGCTGCTGGGGCCAACGTCCTGACTTTC
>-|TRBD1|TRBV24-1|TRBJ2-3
CATSDLGQGADTQYF
TGTGCCACCAGTGATTTGGGACAGGGAGCAGATACGCAGTATTTT
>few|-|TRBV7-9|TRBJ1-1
CASSQRGRNTEAFF
TGTGCCAGCAGCCAAAGGGGACGGAACACTGAAGCTTTCTTT
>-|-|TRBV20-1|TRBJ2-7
CSAVQTGYPAYEQYF
TGCAGTGCCGTACAGACAGGCTATCCGGCCTACGAGCAGTACTTC
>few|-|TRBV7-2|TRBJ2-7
CASSLLGFPYEQYF
TGTGCCAGCAGTTTACTAGGTTTCCCCTACGAGCAGTACTTC
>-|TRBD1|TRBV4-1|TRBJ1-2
CASSHPGQGAYGYTF
TGCGCCAGCAGCCACCCGGGACAGGGGGCCTATGGCTACACCTTC
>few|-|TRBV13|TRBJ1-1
CASSLGPGRSNTEAFF
TGTGCCAGCAGCTTAGGCCCCGGACGGTCGAACACTGAAGCTTTCTTT
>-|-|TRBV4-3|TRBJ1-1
CASSHSDRIAFF
TGCGCCAGCAGCCATTCCGACAGGATCGCTTTCTTT
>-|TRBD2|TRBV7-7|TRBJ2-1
CASSLLAGGNDEQFF
TGTGCCAGCAGCTTACTAGCGGGGGGGAACGATGAGCAGTTCTTC
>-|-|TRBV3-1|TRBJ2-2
CASSLTYRASRSTGELFF
TGTGCCAGCAGCCTCACTTACAGGGCGTCCAGGAGCACCGGGGAGCTGTTTTTT
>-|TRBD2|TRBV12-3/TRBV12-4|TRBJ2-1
CASSFRGVYNEQFF
TGTGCCAGCAGTTTTCGGGGGGTTTACAATGAGCAGTTCTTC
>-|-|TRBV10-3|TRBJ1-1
CAISEDLRTQAFF
TGTGCCATCAGTGAGGACCTCCGAACGCAAGCTTTCTTT
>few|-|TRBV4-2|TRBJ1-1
CASSQVSHPGPGTEAFF
TGTGCCAGCAGCCAAGTTTCACACCCAGGGCCGGGCACTGAAGCTTTCTTT
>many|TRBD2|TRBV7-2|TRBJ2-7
CASRPPSGTYEQYF
TGTGCCAGCAGGCCTCCGAGCGGGACCTACGAGCAGTACTTC
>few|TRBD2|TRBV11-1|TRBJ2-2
CASSRSIRGLAGTGELFF
TGTGCCAGCAGCCGGAGTATCCGAGGACTAGCGGGAACGGGGGAGCTGTTTTTT
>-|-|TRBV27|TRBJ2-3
CASSYRDSTDTQYF
TGTGCCAGCAGTTATAGGGATAGCACAGATACGCAGTATTTT
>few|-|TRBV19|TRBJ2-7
CASSIAGEAYEQYF
TGTGCCAGTAGTATAGCGGGAGAGGCCTACGAGCAGTACTTC
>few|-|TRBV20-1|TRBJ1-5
CSARFGFPNQPQHF
TGCAGTGCTAGGTTTGGTTTCCCTAATCAGCCCCAGCATTTT
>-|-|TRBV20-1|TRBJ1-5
CSARDRWGVNQPQHF
TGCAGTGCTAGAGATCGGTGGGGAGTCAATCAGCCCCAGCATTTT
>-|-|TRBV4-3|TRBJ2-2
CASSQEVAPGELFF
TGCGCCAGCAGCCAAGAGGTGGCCCCGGGGGAGCTGTTTTTT
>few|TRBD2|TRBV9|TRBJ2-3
CASSVSVLAGSTDTQYF
TGTGCCAGCAGCGTATCCGTACTAGCGGGGAGCACAGATACGCAGTATTTT
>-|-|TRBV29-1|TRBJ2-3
CSVREGSTDTQYF
TGCAGCGTTCGAGAGGGTAGCACAGATACGCAGTATTTT
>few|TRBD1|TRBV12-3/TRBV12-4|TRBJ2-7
CASSQGPPGQGYEQYF
TGTGCCAGCAGCCAAGGGCCGCCGGGACAGGGCTACGAGCAGTACTTC
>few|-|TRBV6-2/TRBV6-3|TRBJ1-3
CATRSSGNTIYF
TGTGCCACCCGGTCCTCTGGAAACACCATATATTTT
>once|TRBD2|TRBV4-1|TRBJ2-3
CASSQDRLAVIDTQYF
TGCGCCAGCAGCCAAGATAGACTAGCAGTCATAGATACGCAGTATTTT
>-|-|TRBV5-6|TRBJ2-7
CASSLTGRSSYEQYF
TGTGCCAGCAGCTTAACGGGACGGAGCTCCTACGAGCAGTACTTC
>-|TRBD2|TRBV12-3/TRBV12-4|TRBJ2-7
CASTISGREAYEQYF
TGTGCCAGCACCATTAGCGGGAGAGAAGCCTACGAGCAGTACTTC
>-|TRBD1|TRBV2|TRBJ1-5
CASISRDRRGQPQHF
TGTGCCAGCATTAGTAGGGACAGAAGGGGTCAGCCCCAGCATTTT
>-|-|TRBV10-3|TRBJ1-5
CAISESGEAQHF
TGTGCCATCAGTGAGTCCGGGGAGGCCCAGCATTTT
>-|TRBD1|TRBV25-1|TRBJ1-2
CASSLREGAGYTF
TGTGCCAGCAGTCTCCGGGAGGGGGCTGGCTACACCTTC
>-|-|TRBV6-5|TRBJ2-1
CASSYSVGQGGHEQFF
TGTGCCAGCAGTTATAGCGTCGGCCAGGGGGGCCATGAGCAGTTCTTC
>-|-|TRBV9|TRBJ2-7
CASSRGISYEQYF
TGTGCCAGCAGCCGCGGGATTTCCTACGAGCAGTACTTC
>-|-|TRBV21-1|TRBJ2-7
CASTCGTGGSYEQYF
TGTGCCAGCACCTGCGGGACAGGGGGCTCCTACGAGCAGTACTTC
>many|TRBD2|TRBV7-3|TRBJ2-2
CASSLDASGSNTGELFF
TGTGCCAGCAGCTTAGATGCTAGCGGATCGAACACCGGGGAGCTGTTTTTT
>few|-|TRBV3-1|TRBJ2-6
CASSQGRAGANVLTF
TGTGCCAGCAGCCAAGGCAGGGCTGGGGCCAACGTCCTGACTTTC
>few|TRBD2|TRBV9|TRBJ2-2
CASSVSGREGNTGELFF
TGTGCCAGCAGCGTATCCGGGCGGGAGGGGAACACCGGGGAGCTGTTTTTT